A single sample gave rise to the 27 T cell receptor beta chains below, sequenced in a study of OX40 agonist ivuxolimab in advanced cancers. Profiled with immunoSEQ multiplex PCR; TCRdb holds only in-frame clones, not every one. The sample gives 40,000 or so clones, approximately 92% of which show up once; approximately 9.6% is in the top ten. This specimen was CD4+ or CD8+ T cells sorted from blood, taken in a trial of the OX40 agonist ivuxolimab. The receptors were gathered from an adult with an advanced solid tumor such as melanoma, head and neck, liver or kidney cancer.

This chain links TRBV7-8 with TRBJ1-5; D perhaps matches TRBD1 (6 bases). Per germline, CDR1 SGHVS and CDR2 FQNEAQ. CDR3 length: 13 residues. V lost 6 bases and J 1 base, leaving 7 bases between the germline ends. DNA of the CDR3: TGTGCCAGCAGGGGGGCAAGCAATCAGCCCCAGCATTTT. It specifies CASRGASNQPQHF. Full variable domain (rest looked up from reference TRBV7-8 and TRBJ1-5): GAGVSQSPRYKVAKRGQDVALRCDPISGHVSLFWYQQALGQGPEFLTYFQNEAQLDKSGLPSDRFFAERPEGSVSTLKIQRTQQEDSAVYLCASRGASNQPQHFGDGTRLSIL.

The rearrangement uses TRBV5-6 and TRBJ1-1; unclear D gene. Trimming took 5 bases from V and 1 from J, leaving 9 bases between them. CDR1 and CDR2 from the germline V gene are SGHDT and YYEEEE. The CDR3 loop spans 13 amino acids. This CDR3 is CASRDVSNTEAFF. The DNA for the CDR3 is TGTGCCAGCAGGGACGTCTCGAACACTGAAGCTTTCTTT.

The chain is built from TRBV19 and TRBJ2-1; D remains ambiguous. Trimming cost V 1 base and J 7 bases, with 5 bases left between them. Germline V gene sequence: CDR1 LNHDA, CDR2 SQIVND (reference sequence). CDR3 length equals 12 residues. DNA for the CDR3: TGTGCCAGTAGTATAGCCCTGAATGAGCAGTTCTTC. It yields the protein CASSIALNEQFF.

The chain employs TRBV4-3 and TRBJ1-2; 8 nucleotides line up with TRBD1. After removal of 1 base from V and 3 bases from J, the junction contained 4 bases not matched to a gene. CDR3 length: 15 amino acids. CDR1 and CDR2 (germline): LGHNA, YSLEER. The CDR3 spells CASSQAAGGDYGYTF. Here the CDR3 DNA reads TGCGCCAGCAGCCAAGCTGCAGGGGGCGACTATGGCTACACCTTC.

This clone rates as medium-sized. The genes are TRBV7-9 and TRBJ2-5; perhaps D is TRBD1 or TRBD2 (5 bases each). This CDR3 is built from 13 residues. V lost 5 bases and J lost 5, with 12 bases in between. In germline, CDR1 is SEHNR, CDR2 FQNEAQ (reference sequence). The CDR3 bases are TGTGCCAGCAGCCTCCTAGCAGGGGAGACCCAGTACTTC. Translated, it gives CASSLLAGETQYF. Filled out from reference TRBV7-9 and TRBJ2-5, the complete variable domain reads DTGVSQNPRHKITKRGQNVTFRCDPISEHNRLYWYRQTLGQGPEFLTYFQNEAQLEKSRLLSDRFSAERPKGSFSTLEIQRTEQGDSAMYLCASSLLAGETQYFGPGTRLLVL.

V and J are TRBV28 and TRBJ1-5; D not certain. CDR3 length: 15 residues. Germline values: CDR1 MDHEN, CDR2 SYDVKM. The V and J ends lost 5 bases and 0 bases respectively, with 11 bases between them. CDR3 in DNA: TGTGCCAGCAGTCTTATCCTGTATAGCAATCAGCCCCAGCATTTT. Translating gives CASSLILYSNQPQHF.

The rearrangement joins TRBV7-8 to TRBJ2-2; D is possibly TRBD1 (5 bases). Per germline, CDR1 SGHVS and CDR2 FQNEAQ. V was trimmed by 8 bases and J by 0 bases, leaving 19 bases between them. This CDR3 has 17 amino acids. In DNA, the CDR3 is TGTGCCAGCTCGGAGACAGCGCACAATACGAACACCGGGGAGCTGTTTTTT. Residues: CASSETAHNTNTGELFF.

This clone appeared once. The chain links TRBV19 to TRBJ1-1; 7 bases map to TRBD1. CDR1 is LNHDA and CDR2 is SQIVND in the germline V gene (reference sequence). The CDR3 contains 15 residues. The ends lost 5 bases at V and 5 bases at J; junction bases unmatched: 11. CDR3 bases: TGTGCCAGTAGTCTCATTTACAGGGGAATAACTGAAGCTTTCTTT. It is translated as CASSLIYRGITEAFF.

The chain carries TRBV6-6 and TRBJ1-3; no reliable D call. Per the germline V gene, CDR1 is MNHNY and CDR2 is SVGAGI (reference sequence). The CDR3 length is 15 residues. V dropped 8 bases and J dropped 0 bases, with 14 bases sitting between them. The CDR3 bases are TGTGCCAGCGGTCCGGCTTTGTCCTCTGGAAACACCATATATTTT. Protein sequence: CASGPALSSGNTIYF.

This chain uses TRBV27 with TRBJ2-1; no firm D call. Looked up from germline, CDR1 is MNHEY and CDR2 is SMNVEV (reference sequence). Trimming shortened V by 2 bases and J by 8 bases, and 16 bases separated the two germline ends. This CDR3 is 15 amino acids long. DNA for the CDR3: TGTGCCAGCAGTTTAAGTCTAGTGACGGTGGATGAGCAGTTCTTC. This translates into CASSLSLVTVDEQFF.

V is TRBV6-5 and J is TRBJ1-6, with D possibly TRBD1 on 5 matching bases. Deletions cut 0 bases from V and 8 bases from J, with 14 bases between. The CDR3 has 16 residues. Germline-derived CDR1 and CDR2 are MNHEY and SVGAGI. CDR3 sequence: CASSYSGDQIDSPLHF. The CDR3 DNA reads TGTGCCAGCAGTTACTCGGGGGACCAAATAGATTCACCCCTCCACTTT.

The V gene is TRBV5-5, the J gene TRBJ1-5; 9 bases line up with TRBD1. This CDR3 spans 15 amino acids. Germline loops: CDR1 SGHKS, CDR2 YYEKEE (reference sequence). Losses at the gene ends were 3 bases for V and 6 bases for J; bases not matched to a gene: 7. Here the CDR3 reads CASSSRDRDSQPQHF. The CDR3, as DNA: TGTGCCAGCAGCTCCCGGGACAGGGACAGTCAGCCCCAGCATTTT.

This clone appeared once. This rearrangement joins TRBV19 to TRBJ2-2; 7 bases line up with TRBD1. Germline trimming cut 5 bases from V and 1 base from J; bases unmatched to any gene: 7. Germline assignment: CDR1 LNHDA and CDR2 SQIVND (reference sequence). This CDR3 has 16 residues. CDR3 bases: TGTGCCAGTAGTGCGCAGGGGGATTTGAACACCGGGGAGCTGTTTTTT. This gives the protein CASSAQGDLNTGELFF.

The rearrangement joins TRBV5-4 to TRBJ2-2, with D hard to call. From germline, CDR1 is SGHNT and CDR2 YYREEE (reference sequence). V dropped 0 bases and J dropped 3 bases, with 3 bases sitting between them. The CDR3 extends over 13 amino acids. The chain's CDR3 is CASSLGYTGELFF. DNA of the CDR3: TGTGCCAGCAGCTTGGGCTACACCGGGGAGCTGTTTTTT.

The chain combines TRBV7-3 with TRBJ2-1; TRBD2 aligns across 13 bases. This CDR3 is 15 amino acids long. V was clipped by 4 bases and J by 11 bases; unmatched bases: 8. Germline V gives CDR1 SGHTA, CDR2 FQGTGA. CDR3 in amino acids: CASSSYGLAGEQQFF. The CDR3 DNA is TGTGCCAGCAGCTCATATGGACTAGCGGGAGAGCAGCAGTTCTTC. Together with reference TRBV7-3 and TRBJ2-1, the CDR3 gives the full variable domain: GAGVSQTPSNKVTEKGKYVELRCDPISGHTALYWYRQSLGQGPEFLIYFQGTGAADDSGLPNDRFFAVRPEGSVSTLKIQRTERGDSAVYLCASSSYGLAGEQQFFGPGTRLTVL.

This chain joins TRBV6-5 and TRBJ2-7; D remains ambiguous. Trimming removed 5 bases from V and 2 bases from J, with 13 bases in between. The CDR3 runs to 14 residues. CDR1 MNHEY and CDR2 SVGAGI come from the germline V gene. The CDR3 DNA sequence: TGTGCCAGCAGTCCGAACGCCGGAGCCTACGAGCAGTACTTC. Protein: CASSPNAGAYEQYF.

The gene calls are TRBV11-2 and TRBJ2-5, with 8 bases aligning to TRBD1. The CDR3 runs 16 residues. Trimming took 4 bases from V and 4 from J; bases not matched to a gene: 11. Germline-derived CDR1 and CDR2 are SGHAT and FQNNGV. The DNA for the CDR3 is TGTGCCAGCAGCTCCCCGCCCCCCGGGACAGGAGAGACCCAGTACTTC. Protein: CASSSPPPGTGETQYF.

The J gene is TRBJ2-1, the V gene TRBV28; no definite D call. Trimming pared 8 bases from V and 0 bases from J, leaving 8 bases between. Germline CDR1 MDHEN, CDR2 SYDVKM. The CDR3 runs to 13 residues. The CDR3: CASGPSSYNEQFF. The CDR3 DNA reads as TGTGCCAGCGGTCCCAGCTCCTACAATGAGCAGTTCTTC.

The genes are TRBV13 and TRBJ1-5; 8 bases are a match to TRBD1. The CDR3 sequence is 17 residues long. The germline V gene encodes CDR1 PRHDT and CDR2 FYEKMQ (reference sequence). Losses at the gene ends were 5 bases for V and 2 bases for J; bases not matched to a gene: 11. The CDR3 coding sequence is TGTGCCAGCAGCCTCACACTAGGACAGGGAGGCAATCAGCCCCAGCATTTT. It codes for CASSLTLGQGGNQPQHF.

The chain employs TRBV29-1 and TRBJ2-3; 10 positions match TRBD2. This CDR3 has 14 amino acids. Germline V gene lookup returns CDR1 SQVTM and CDR2 ANQGSEA. J was trimmed by 2 bases and V by 6 bases; bases with no gene match: 5. CDR3 DNA: TGCAGCGTGGTACTAGCGGGGTTCACAGATACGCAGTATTTT. Translating gives CSVVLAGFTDTQYF.

The gene calls are TRBV27 and TRBJ1-2, with 11 bases lining up with TRBD1. The ends lost 5 bases at V and 7 bases at J; junction bases unmatched: 9. This CDR3 is 15 amino acids long. CDR1 MNHEY and CDR2 SMNVEV come from the germline V gene (reference sequence). The CDR3 bases are TGTGCCAGCAGTCCGAGGACAGGGGGCGCTTCTGGCTACACCTTC. It specifies CASSPRTGGASGYTF.

The V call is TRBV7-2, the J call TRBJ1-2; a weak D match, TRBD1 (6 bases). CDR3 length equals 15 residues. CDR1 is SGHTA and CDR2 is FQGNSA in the germline V gene. The ends were cut back, 2 bases at V and 10 bases at J, with 20 bases in the middle. The CDR3 here is CASSLNRDDRGFYTF. The CDR3, as DNA: TGTGCCAGCAGCTTAAACAGGGACGATCGAGGCTTCTACACCTTC.

The gene calls are TRBV19 and TRBJ2-3, with unresolved D. Germline V CDR1 and CDR2: LNHDA, SQIVND (reference sequence). The CDR3 runs 15 residues. V gave up 3 bases and J gave up 0 bases, with 10 bases separating them. The CDR3 bases are TGTGCCAGTAGTATGTCAGCGACTAGCACAGATACGCAGTATTTT. This gives the protein CASSMSATSTDTQYF.

This clone was recorded only once. The rearrangement links TRBV4-2 to TRBJ2-1; no clear D gene. The CDR3 runs to 11 residues. V lost 3 bases and J 5 bases, leaving 2 bases between the germline ends. Germline CDR1 reads LGHNA; CDR2 reads YNFKEQ. For the CDR3, the DNA is TGTGCCAGCAGCCAGAACAATGAGCAGTTCTTC. Amino acid sequence: CASSQNNEQFF.

The chain couples TRBV7-2 to TRBJ2-1, with unresolved D. Germline CDR1 SGHTA, CDR2 FQGNSA. There are 15 residues in the CDR3. Trimming removed 2 bases from V and 6 bases from J, with 14 bases in between. DNA of the CDR3: TGTGCCAGCAGCTTATTGGCGGACCGCGTCAATGAGCAGTTCTTC. Protein sequence: CASSLLADRVNEQFF.

The chain carries TRBV7-9 and TRBJ2-3; 9 nucleotides line up with TRBD2. V dropped 7 bases and J dropped 0; count of bases not matched to a gene: 8. The CDR3 is 16 residues long. Germline CDR1 and CDR2: SEHNR and FQNEAQ (reference sequence). This chain's CDR3 is CASTPAAGGSTDTQYF. Written as DNA, the CDR3 is TGTGCCAGCACTCCGGCGGCGGGGGGGAGCACAGATACGCAGTATTTT.

This clone showed up just once. The J gene is TRBJ2-3, the V gene TRBV4-1; perhaps TRBD2 as D (5 bases). The CDR3 spans 18 residues. CDR1 is MGHRA and CDR2 is YSYEKL in the germline V gene. Trimming shortened V by 3 bases and J by 2 bases, and 21 bases separated the two germline ends. The CDR3 DNA reads as TGCGCCAGCAGCCATCCCCCGGTCGCGGGCCGTTCCACAGATACGCAGTATTTT. It encodes CASSHPPVAGRSTDTQYF.